This TCR beta chain was profiled in a study of PD-L1 blockade in urothelial cancer. Overall study context: Analyses were performed on blood at 3 weeks after treatment start (the second dose) and at 6 weeks. Study outcomes and limitations: Durable benefit was linked to greater 3-week expansion of tumor-associated blood clones.

Trimming cost V 4 bases and J 3 bases; bases outside gene matches: 9. The CDR3 runs to 17 residues. CDR1 and CDR2 (germline): LGHNA, YSLEER. What went into each PCR as a spike was synthetic TCR analog templates. This table comes from immunoSEQ multiplex PCR, and its TCRdb copy is limited to in-frame clones, with some not included. The profile shows under 55,000 clones, roughly 88% of them singletons. The time point denotes: pretreatment peripheral blood. Details on this clone: Its antigen is unknown.

This TCR derives from a donor over 35 with urothelial cancer. Sequencing was performed on PBMCs, taken around atezolizumab (anti-PD-L1) treatment. V is TRBV4-3 and J is TRBJ2-2; 9 bases fit TRBD2. Here the CDR3 DNA reads TGCGCCAGCAGCCGAGGGGGCGGGAGGGCCTACACCGGGGAGCTGTTTTTT. It yields the protein CASSRGGGRAYTGELFF.